The entry below gives a single T cell receptor beta chain sequence along with its context. Its specificity is unknown. These data belong to a study of blood T cells in healthy people across ages. Study findings and constraints: The recorded TCR beta diversity per million T cells decreased in a roughly linear manner with age. Conclusively comparing naive with antigen-experienced cells was impossible with unsorted PBMCs.

Total RNA was extracted at no less than 5 micrograms per sample. Together with a sample-barcoded 5' primer, a J-beta primer mix was included in a second PCR lasting about 7 to 11 cycles. TCRdb fed the 5' RACE reads into MiXCR, producing one record per CDR3 protein. The table shows roughly 1,700,000 distinct CDR3 sequences, with 28% occurring only once. Sample: blood. This clonotype was sampled from a woman between 25 and 40 years old in good health.

In nucleotides, the CDR3 is TGCAGCGTTGAAGATAGCTGGGATACGCAGTATTTT. As protein: CSVEDSWDTQYF. This sequence joins TRBV29-1 and TRBJ2-3; D is uncertain. The CDR3 spans 12 residues. The ends were cut back, 0 bases at V and 6 bases at J, with 7 bases in the middle. In germline, CDR1 is SQVTM, CDR2 ANQGSEA.